The 29 T cell receptor beta chains listed next were all sequenced from one sample in a study of blood T cell repertoires in COVID-19 (TCRdb year 2020). The method behind the library was the immunoSEQ multiplex PCR assay. The clones in this table, taken by TCRdb from immuneACCESS, are in-frame only. Not every clone is retained; where verified, under half of the shortfall comes from an unresolved V gene, and the cause of the rest is unknown. The sample table contains fewer than 350,000 clones; only one count was recorded for 70% to 90% of them. Around 13% of the sample goes to the ten largest clones. The sample was peripheral blood. The source is a woman in her 70s with COVID-19, enrolled during active disease.

The chain uses TRBV6-1 and TRBJ1-1; TRBD1 might be the D (6 bases). The CDR3 runs to 18 residues. Trimming removed 1 base from V and 4 bases from J, with 22 bases in between. Germline CDR1 and CDR2: MNHNS and SASEGT. CDR3 sequence reads: CASSEGPGPRGLGTEAFF. In DNA, the CDR3 is TGTGCCAGCAGTGAAGGTCCTGGTCCGCGGGGGCTTGGCACTGAAGCTTTCTTT.

This clone was found once. CDR3 protein: CASGSGALAKNIQYF. CDR3 coding DNA: TGTGCCAGCGGGTCAGGGGCCCTAGCCAAAAACATTCAGTACTTC. The chain employs TRBV27 and TRBJ2-4; TRBD1 might be the D (6 bases). The germline gives CDR1 MNHEY, CDR2 SMNVEV (reference sequence). The V end lost 8 bases, the J end lost 0 bases, and 14 bases lay between the germline ends. The CDR3 is 15 residues long.

The chain uses TRBV7-2 and TRBJ2-3; D gene uncertain. Germline V gives CDR1 SGHTA, CDR2 FQGNSA. The CDR3 covers 13 residues. V lost 3 bases and J 2 bases, leaving 6 bases between the germline ends. The CDR3 DNA is TGTGCCAGCAGCTTCTTAGACACAGATACGCAGTATTTT. Its protein is CASSFLDTDTQYF. Looking up the rest from reference TRBV7-2 and TRBJ2-3 gives the full variable domain: GAGVSQSPSNKVTEKGKDVELRCDPISGHTALYWYRQSLGQGLEFLIYFQGNSAPDKSGLPSDRFSAERTGGSVSTLTIQRTQQEDSAVYLCASSFLDTDTQYFGPGTRLTVL.

This chain connects TRBV2 to TRBJ2-2, with 11 bases fitting TRBD1. Losses at the gene ends were 6 bases for V and 6 bases for J; bases not matched to a gene: 9. The length of the CDR3 is 16 residues. Germline V gene lookup returns CDR1 SNHLY and CDR2 FYNNEI. The CDR3 DNA is TGTGCCAGCAGCGACCAGGACAGGGGGCGCGCCGGGGAGCTGTTTTTT. It is translated as CASSDQDRGRAGELFF.

The chain joins TRBV4-2 to TRBJ2-1, with 11 bases fitting TRBD2. CDR1 and CDR2 (germline): LGHNA, YNFKEQ. V lost 1 base and J lost 8; bases outside the gene matches: 7. CDR3 size: 16 residues. CDR3 in amino acids: CASSQAGTSGGDEQFF. The CDR3 DNA is TGTGCCAGCAGCCAAGCCGGCACTAGCGGGGGTGATGAGCAGTTCTTC.

This clone was seen just once. The chain is built from TRBV7-9 and TRBJ1-1; 12 bases fit TRBD1. Germline V gene lookup returns CDR1 SEHNR and CDR2 FQNEAQ (reference sequence). V shed 5 bases, J shed 0 bases, and the junction held 10 bases outside the gene matches. This CDR3 is built from 18 residues. As DNA, the CDR3 is TGTGCCAGCAGCCTAGGACCCGGGACAGGGGGCGTGAACACTGAAGCTTTCTTT. Its translation: CASSLGPGTGGVNTEAFF.

J is TRBJ1-3 and V is TRBV28; the match to TRBD1 covers 7 bases. This CDR3 contains 16 residues. The germline V gene has CDR1 MDHEN and CDR2 SYDVKM. With 5 bases clipped from V and 4 bases from J, the junction kept 11 bases outside the gene matches. CDR3 protein: CASSPPATGNGNTIYF. CDR3 nucleotide sequence: TGTGCCAGCAGTCCCCCGGCGACAGGGAACGGAAACACCATATATTTT.

This clone came up once. The chain links TRBV10-3 to TRBJ2-3, with a possible D match to TRBD2 (5 bases). Germline values: CDR1 ENHRY, CDR2 SYGVKD. V lost 3 bases to trimming and J lost 6 bases, with 7 bases between them. The CDR3 spans 12 residues. CDR3 amino acids: CAISDEGDTQYF. CDR3 DNA: TGTGCCATCAGTGATGAGGGCGATACGCAGTATTTT.

J is TRBJ1-2 and V is TRBV5-3; 7 positions agree with TRBD1. TRBV5-3 is marked as an open reading frame, function uncertain. Trimming removed 7 bases from V and 8 bases from J; junction bases left unmatched: 14. The CDR3 runs 14 residues. CDR3 sequence: CARFNTGDRGGYTF. CDR3 DNA sequence: TGTGCCAGATTCAACACAGGGGACCGCGGAGGCTACACCTTC.

This clone was seen once. V is TRBV24-1 and J is TRBJ2-5; D gene unclear. There are 15 residues in the CDR3. The germline CDR1 and CDR2 sequences are KGHDR and SFDVKD. Trimming cost V 5 bases and J 0 bases, with 12 bases left between them. CDR3 loop: CATSGSTENQETQYF. The CDR3 coding sequence is TGTGCCACCAGTGGGTCTACGGAGAACCAAGAGACCCAGTACTTC.

This sequence joins TRBV9 and TRBJ1-4, with 8 bases aligning to TRBD1. The junction had 13 bases not matched to a gene; V was cut back by 4 bases and J by 8 bases. The CDR3 length is 16 residues. The germline CDR1 and CDR2 sequences are SGDLS and YYNGEE. CDR3 nucleotides: TGTGCCAGCAGCCTCCAAACCGGGACAGGAAGAGAAAAACTGTTTTTT. It specifies CASSLQTGTGREKLFF.

V and J are TRBV13 and TRBJ2-3, with D possibly TRBD2 on 6 matching bases. This CDR3 region has 15 residues. V was pared by 4 bases and J by 3 bases, with 14 bases between. CDR1 is PRHDT and CDR2 is FYEKMQ in the germline V gene (reference sequence). DNA for the CDR3: TGTGCCAGCAGCTCCCGCGTAGGAGGGACAGATACGCAGTATTTT. Protein sequence: CASSSRVGGTDTQYF.

The rearrangement joins TRBV28 to TRBJ1-5, with TRBD1 matching over 7 bases. Losses at the gene ends were 1 base for V and 7 bases for J; bases not matched to a gene: 7. Germline V gene sequence: CDR1 MDHEN, CDR2 SYDVKM. The CDR3 has 15 amino acids. CDR3 bases: TGTGCCAGCAGTTTATTGGTAGGGGGCGGACAGCCCCAGCATTTT. Protein: CASSLLVGGGQPQHF. Together with reference TRBV28 and TRBJ1-5, the CDR3 gives the full variable domain: DVKVTQSSRYLVKRTGEKVFLECVQDMDHENMFWYRQDPGLGLRLIYFSYDVKMKEKGDIPEGYSVSREKKERFSLILESASTNQTSMYLCASSLLVGGGQPQHFGDGTRLSIL.

The chain is built from TRBV28 and TRBJ1-2, with D possibly matching TRBD1 (6 bases). This CDR3 spans 14 amino acids. Germline CDR1 is MDHEN and CDR2 is SYDVKM. Trimming left V 7 bases short and J 1 base short, with 13 bases between. DNA for the CDR3: TGTGCCAGCACAAGGGGGGGCGTTAACTATGGCTACACCTTC. Residues: CASTRGGVNYGYTF.

This chain links TRBV11-2 with TRBJ2-2, with unresolved D. Per germline, CDR1 SGHAT and CDR2 FQNNGV. The CDR3 totals 14 residues. Trimming shortened V by 2 bases and J by 7 bases, and 11 bases separated the two germline ends. In nucleotides, the CDR3 is TGTGCCAGCAGCTTATACCCTGCAGGCGGGGAGCTGTTTTTT. As protein: CASSLYPAGGELFF.

This clone was detected only a few times. The rearrangement uses TRBV10-1 and TRBJ1-2; TRBD1 matches at 8 bases. CDR1 is WNHNN, CDR2 SYGVQD, per germline (reference sequence). V was clipped by 10 bases and J by 5 bases; unmatched bases: 9. This CDR3 has 13 residues. The CDR3 DNA is TGCGCCAACCCGGACAGGGAAGGGTATGGCTACACCTTC. Its translation is CANPDREGYGYTF.

The chain has TRBV9 and TRBJ2-7, with D unresolved. Germline V gene data show CDR1 as SGDLS and CDR2 as YYNGEE. The CDR3 has 12 amino acids. The ends were cut back, 5 bases at V and 4 bases at J, with 10 bases in the middle. CDR3 nucleotide sequence: TGTGCCAGCAGTAAGTACGGTTACGAGCAGTACTTC. Its translation is CASSKYGYEQYF.

This clone was found once. The chain's CDR3 is CASSLFSGLAVNEQFF. CDR3 sequence (DNA): TGTGCCAGCAGCTTATTTTCGGGACTAGCCGTCAATGAGCAGTTCTTC. V usage is TRBV5-6 and J usage is TRBJ2-1; 9 bases are a match to TRBD2. The germline V gene encodes CDR1 SGHDT and CDR2 YYEEEE. Trimming took 2 bases from V and 6 from J; bases not matched to a gene: 9. The CDR3 extends over 16 amino acids.

The chain combines TRBV28 with TRBJ1-1; a weak D match, TRBD1 (6 bases). Germline V CDR1 and CDR2: MDHEN, SYDVKM. This CDR3 is 14 amino acids long. Trimming took off 6 bases at V and 8 bases at J, with 19 bases between the two ends. This CDR3 reads CASRGTLSYSEAFF. CDR3 nucleotide sequence: TGTGCCAGCAGGGGGACATTATCCTACTCAGAAGCTTTCTTT. The full variable domain, with the rest looked up from reference TRBV28 and TRBJ1-1, is DVKVTQSSRYLVKRTGEKVFLECVQDMDHENMFWYRQDPGLGLRLIYFSYDVKMKEKGDIPEGYSVSREKKERFSLILESASTNQTSMYLCASRGTLSYSEAFFGQGTRLTVV.

The CDR3 coding sequence is TGTGCCAGCAGCTTAGCCCAGTACTATGGCTACACCTTC. The encoded protein is CASSLAQYYGYTF. The V call is TRBV7-8, the J call TRBJ1-2; D unclear. Trimming removed 0 bases from V and 3 bases from J, with 5 bases in between. This CDR3 is built from 13 residues. Germline assignment: CDR1 SGHVS and CDR2 FQNEAQ. The whole variable domain, remainder taken from reference TRBV7-8 and TRBJ1-2, is GAGVSQSPRYKVAKRGQDVALRCDPISGHVSLFWYQQALGQGPEFLTYFQNEAQLDKSGLPSDRFFAERPEGSVSTLKIQRTQQEDSAVYLCASSLAQYYGYTFGSGTRLTVV.

The sample holds a few counts of this clone. The V and J genes are TRBV28 and TRBJ2-7; TRBD2 matches 7 bases. Germline assignment: CDR1 MDHEN and CDR2 SYDVKM. With V trimmed by 7 bases and J by 4 bases, 7 bases remained unmatched. The CDR3 extends over 13 amino acids. CDR3 sequence: CASKTGGNYEQYF. CDR3 nucleotide sequence: TGTGCCAGCAAGACCGGGGGGAATTACGAGCAGTACTTC.

V and J are TRBV10-1 and TRBJ2-3, with TRBD2 identical over 13 bases. Germline V gene sequence: CDR1 WNHNN, CDR2 SYGVQD (reference sequence). J gave up 2 bases and V 6 bases, and 8 bases lay outside the gene matches. This CDR3 is 17 amino acids long. CDR3 amino acids: CASSHTGLAGDTDTQYF. The CDR3 DNA reads TGCGCCAGCAGCCATACCGGACTAGCGGGGGACACAGATACGCAGTATTTT.

The rearrangement links TRBV19 to TRBJ2-1; maybe TRBD2 (7 bases). Trimming took 4 bases from V and 4 from J, leaving 11 bases between them. Germline CDR1 is LNHDA and CDR2 is SQIVND (reference sequence). This CDR3 region has 14 residues. The CDR3 reads CASSRGGGYNEQFF. Here the CDR3 DNA reads TGTGCCAGTAGTAGAGGGGGGGGATACAATGAGCAGTTCTTC.

The V and J genes are TRBV7-9 and TRBJ1-2; 8 bases line up with TRBD1. J was trimmed by 8 bases and V by 5 bases; bases with no gene match: 7. Germline CDR1 and CDR2: SEHNR and FQNEAQ (reference sequence). The CDR3 loop spans 13 amino acids. DNA of the CDR3: TGTGCCAGCAGCGTGGGACAGGAGGGCGGCTACACCTTC. This gives the protein CASSVGQEGGYTF.

The chain has TRBV5-1 and TRBJ2-2, with a tentative D call TRBD2 (7 bases). CDR3 length: 16 residues. Between the trimmed V and J ends, which lost 2 bases and 3 bases, there was a span of 14 bases. Germline V gene data show CDR1 as SGHRS and CDR2 as YFSETQ. CDR3 in DNA: TGCGCCAGCAGCTTAACTGCGGGGGCCGACACCGGGGAGCTGTTTTTT. Its translation: CASSLTAGADTGELFF. The variable domain in full, completed from reference TRBV5-1 and TRBJ2-2, reads KAGVTQTPRYLIKTRGQQVTLSCSPISGHRSVSWYQQTPGQGLQFLFEYFSETQRNKGNFPGRFSGRQFSNSRSEMNVSTLELGDSALYLCASSLTAGADTGELFFGEGSRLTVL.

The rearrangement uses TRBV5-8 and TRBJ1-5, with D unclear. V lost 4 bases and J 2 bases, leaving 7 bases between the germline ends. This CDR3 region has 13 residues. CDR1 is SGHTS, CDR2 YDEGEE, per germline. The CDR3 coding sequence is TGTGCCAGCAGCATCGTTGGCAATCAGCCCCAGCATTTT. Translating it yields CASSIVGNQPQHF. Based on the CDR3 plus reference TRBV5-8 and TRBJ1-5, the full variable domain is EAGVTQSPTHLIKTRGQQATLRCSPISGHTSVYWYQQALGLGLQFLLWYDEGEERNRGNFPPRFSGRQFPNYSSELNVNALELEDSALYLCASSIVGNQPQHFGDGTRLSIL.

The CDR3 is CASRRLAGGQETQYF. The CDR3 region has the DNA TGTGCCAGCAGAAGACTAGCGGGGGGGCAAGAGACCCAGTACTTC. The V gene is TRBV6-6, the J gene TRBJ2-5, with TRBD2 identical over 14 bases. This CDR3 spans 15 amino acids. Germline CDR1 and CDR2: MNHNY and SVGAGI (reference sequence). After removal of 6 bases from V and 2 bases from J, the junction contained 2 bases not matched to a gene.

The chain links TRBV27 to TRBJ2-7; TRBD2 might be the D (6 bases). The germline V and J ends were trimmed by 4 bases and 1 base, with 11 bases remaining between them. The CDR3 is made up of 14 amino acids. In germline, CDR1 is MNHEY, CDR2 SMNVEV (reference sequence). The CDR3 here is CASSSWAGSYEQYF. For the CDR3, the DNA is TGTGCCAGCAGTTCATGGGCGGGGTCCTACGAGCAGTACTTC.

This rearrangement joins TRBV5-1 to TRBJ2-7, with D perhaps TRBD1 (5 bases). Germline V gene sequence: CDR1 SGHRS, CDR2 YFSETQ. Trimming took off 0 bases at V and 5 bases at J, with 12 bases between the two ends. The CDR3 extends over 14 amino acids. The CDR3 nucleotides read TGCGCCAGCAGCTTGGGGCAGGGTGGGAACGAGCAGTACTTC. It encodes CASSLGQGGNEQYF.